These 21 T cell receptor beta chains came from one sample sequenced in a study of blood T cell repertoires in COVID-19 (dated by TCRdb to the early 2020s). Library generation was performed with the immunoSEQ multiplex PCR assay. The clones in this table, taken by TCRdb from immuneACCESS, are in-frame only. Not every clone is retained; where verified, under half of the shortfall comes from an unresolved V gene, and the cause of the rest is unknown. The sample table contains 400,000 to 450,000 clones; only one count was recorded for approximately 90% of them. 0.7% to 1% of the sample rests with the top ten. Sequences were obtained from peripheral blood. Receptor source: a man aged 18 to 30 with COVID-19, enrolled during active disease.

This clone has only a few counts. The sample has other DNA sequences that encode this CDR3 too. The chain combines TRBV2 with TRBJ2-2; 9 bases align to TRBD2. Germline assignment: CDR1 SNHLY and CDR2 FYNNEI. The J segment lost 6 bases and the V segment lost 7 bases, leaving 6 bases of the junction unmatched. The CDR3 loop spans 14 amino acids. The CDR3 sequence: CASNGGGGAGELFF. The CDR3 DNA reads as TGTGCCAGCAACGGTGGCGGGGGGGCCGGGGAGCTGTTTTTT.

The gene calls are TRBV30 and TRBJ2-5; D gene unclear. Germline loops: CDR1 GTSNPN, CDR2 SVGIG (reference sequence). Trimming removed 1 base at V and 4 bases at J, with 10 bases between. The CDR3 has 13 residues. CDR3 region: CAWSGSSSETQYF. In nucleotides, the CDR3 is TGTGCCTGGAGTGGTAGTAGCTCAGAGACCCAGTACTTC.

This clone showed up just a few times. The chain employs TRBV14 and TRBJ2-7; D is perhaps TRBD1 (5 bases). The CDR3 loop spans 15 amino acids. Deletions cut 4 bases from V and 0 bases from J, with 13 bases between. Germline CDR1 is SGHDN and CDR2 is FVKESK. CDR3: CASSLHRRSSYEQYF. CDR3 nucleotides: TGTGCCAGCAGCCTTCACAGGAGAAGCTCCTACGAGCAGTACTTC.

The genes are TRBV5-1 and TRBJ1-5, with D unresolved. The CDR3 sequence is 15 residues long. Germline V gives CDR1 SGHRS, CDR2 YFSETQ. The V and J ends lost 4 bases and 6 bases respectively, with 17 bases between them. The CDR3 sequence: CASSPLGLSGQPQHF. CDR3 DNA sequence: TGCGCCAGCAGCCCCCTCGGACTATCAGGTCAGCCCCAGCATTTT.

CDR3 sequence reads: CASSISLLAKNIQYF. CDR3 nucleotide sequence: TGTGCCAGTAGTATAAGCCTCCTAGCCAAAAACATTCAGTACTTC. The rearrangement uses TRBV19 and TRBJ2-4; no clear D. Germline CDR1 and CDR2: LNHDA and SQIVND (reference sequence). The CDR3 has 15 residues. V was trimmed by 2 bases and J by 0 bases, leaving 8 bases between them.

The chain combines TRBV18 with TRBJ2-3; 7 bases fit TRBD1. From germline, CDR1 is KGHSH and CDR2 LQKENI. The CDR3 extends over 15 amino acids. V trimming: 3 bases; J trimming: 2 bases; junction bases outside the gene matches: 5. The CDR3 protein is CASSPRGSPTDTQYF. Here the CDR3 DNA reads TGTGCCAGCTCACCCAGGGGGTCCCCCACAGATACGCAGTATTTT.

This clone was seen only once. The J gene is TRBJ2-5, the V gene TRBV18, with D possibly matching TRBD1 (6 bases). The CDR3 extends over 16 amino acids. The germline gives CDR1 KGHSH, CDR2 LQKENI. Trimming took 1 base from V and 4 from J, leaving 16 bases between them. DNA for the CDR3: TGTGCCAGCTCACCACTAGGGGGAAGGCGTAGAGAGACCCAGTACTTC. It translates to CASSPLGGRRRETQYF.

The chain employs TRBV2 and TRBJ2-7; TRBD2 matches at 15 bases. The CDR3 is 15 residues long. Losses at the gene ends were 7 bases for V and 6 bases for J; bases not matched to a gene: 7. CDR1 SNHLY and CDR2 FYNNEI come from the germline V gene. As DNA, the CDR3 is TGTGCCAGCACCGGACTAGCGGGGGGGATTTCCGAGCAGTACTTC. It translates to CASTGLAGGISEQYF.

The chain links TRBV3-1 (or the pseudogene TRBV3-2) to TRBJ1-1; no clear D gene. Germline V gene data show CDR1 as LGHDT and CDR2 as YNNKEL (reference sequence). With 1 base removed from V and 1 base from J, the gap between germline ends came to 4 bases. The CDR3 spans 13 residues. The CDR3 DNA reads as TGTGCCAGCAGCCAAGGGGCGAACACTGAAGCTTTCTTT. The encoded protein is CASSQGANTEAFF.

As concerns this clone: The identical CDR3 is also encoded by other nucleotide sequences in the sample. V usage is TRBV11-2 and J usage is TRBJ2-5, with 10 bases aligning to TRBD1. V was pared by 5 bases and J by 5 bases, with 2 bases of the junction left unmatched. Germline CDR1 reads SGHAT; CDR2 reads FQNNGV. The CDR3 covers 13 residues. This CDR3 is CASSLDRGETQYF. The CDR3 DNA is TGTGCCAGCAGCCTGGACAGGGGGGAGACCCAGTACTTC.

This clone is a singleton in its sample. This chain connects TRBV10-3 to TRBJ2-7, with 13 bases that match TRBD2. Germline lookup yields CDR1 ENHRY and CDR2 SYGVKD. The CDR3 loop spans 16 amino acids. V lost 6 bases to trimming and J lost 2 bases; unmatched junction nucleotides: 7. The CDR3 protein is CAISLGLAGKPYEQYF. CDR3 bases: TGTGCCATCAGCTTGGGACTAGCGGGAAAGCCCTACGAGCAGTACTTC.

This chain uses TRBV2 with TRBJ2-1; D remains unclear. With 4 bases removed from V and 9 bases from J, the gap between germline ends came to 7 bases. CDR1 is SNHLY, CDR2 FYNNEI, per germline. The CDR3 contains 11 residues. CDR3 bases: TGTGCCAGCAGTGCTCTTCCTGAGCAGTTCTTC. This sequence encodes CASSALPEQFF.

J is TRBJ2-2 and V is TRBV4-1; unclear D gene. V shed 1 base and J shed 3 bases, with 6 bases lying between them. The CDR3 is 14 residues long. The germline V gene has CDR1 MGHRA and CDR2 YSYEKL. CDR3 in DNA: TGCGCCAGCAGCCAAGTTCCAGACACCGGGGAGCTGTTTTTT. It translates to CASSQVPDTGELFF.

This clone has just a few counts. J is TRBJ1-2 and V is TRBV5-4, with TRBD1 identical over 7 bases. CDR3 length equals 14 residues. The germline CDR1 and CDR2 sequences are SGHNT and YYREEE (reference sequence). After removal of 3 bases from V and 4 bases from J, the junction contained 6 bases not matched to a gene. The CDR3 loop reads CASSSDTGAYGYTF. As DNA, the CDR3 is TGTGCCAGCAGCTCTGATACAGGGGCCTATGGCTACACCTTC.

V and J are TRBV21-1 and TRBJ1-1; the table calls TRBD1, which could not be checked here. TRBV21-1 is a known pseudogene. The CDR3 consists of 15 residues. The CDR3 sequence: CASSKGQSLNTEAFF. Written as DNA, the CDR3 is TGTGCCAGCAGCAAAGGACAGAGTTTGAACACTGAAGCTTTCTTT.

The chain uses TRBV11-2 and TRBJ1-4, with D possibly TRBD1 on 5 matching bases. The V gene lost 0 bases and the J gene lost 8 bases, with 10 bases spanning the gap. The CDR3 length is 14 residues. Germline CDR1 is SGHAT and CDR2 is FQNNGV. The CDR3 DNA reads as TGTGCCAGCAGCTTAGAACGGGGGTACGAAAAACTGTTTTTT. It is translated as CASSLERGYEKLFF. Full variable domain (rest looked up from reference TRBV11-2 and TRBJ1-4): EAGVAQSPRYKIIEKRQSVAFWCNPISGHATLYWYQQILGQGPKLLIQFQNNGVVDDSQLPKDRFSAERLKGVDSTLKIQPAKLEDSAVYLCASSLERGYEKLFFGSGTQLSVL.

The chain has TRBV20-1 and TRBJ2-5; 8 positions agree with TRBD2. Germline V gene sequence: CDR1 DFQATT, CDR2 SNEGSKA (reference sequence). The CDR3 consists of 13 residues. V trimming: 3 bases; J trimming: 7 bases; junction bases outside the gene matches: 7. This CDR3 is CSASAGGAGTQYF. The CDR3 nucleotides are TGCAGTGCTAGTGCGGGGGGCGCGGGGACCCAGTACTTC.

This clone occurred a few times. The sample has other DNA sequences that encode this CDR3 too. The chain combines TRBV19 with TRBJ2-7; TRBD1 agrees at 11 bases. The V and J ends lost 3 bases and 3 bases, in that order; junction bases with no gene match: 1. The V gene's germline CDR1 is LNHDA and CDR2 SQIVND (reference sequence). The length of the CDR3 is 14 residues. The CDR3 nucleotides are TGTGCCAGTAGTATCGGGACAGGGGGCTACGAGCAGTACTTC. Translation: CASSIGTGGYEQYF.

The V gene is TRBV7-8, the J gene TRBJ2-7; unclear D gene. Trimming took off 1 base at V and 6 bases at J, with 13 bases between the two ends. This CDR3 comprises 14 residues. The germline gives CDR1 SGHVS, CDR2 FQNEAQ. CDR3 nucleotides: TGTGCCAGCAGCTTAGACCGGGTGAGTGGCGAGCAGTACTTC. Translating gives CASSLDRVSGEQYF.

The count of this clone is one. The chain employs TRBV5-6 and TRBJ1-5; no definite D call. The V end was cut by 0 bases, the J end by 6 bases, with 16 bases between. This CDR3 has 16 residues. Per the germline V gene, CDR1 is SGHDT and CDR2 is YYEEEE. The CDR3 DNA reads TGTGCCAGCAGCTTGGGGTACGGCGGGATAGGTCAGCCCCAGCATTTT. Translation: CASSLGYGGIGQPQHF. The full variable domain, in which reference TRBV5-6 and TRBJ1-5 provide the parts outside the CDR3, is DAGVTQSPTHLIKTRGQQVTLRCSPKSGHDTVSWYQQALGQGPQFIFQYYEEEERQRGNFPDRFSGHQFPNYSSELNVNALLLGDSALYLCASSLGYGGIGQPQHFGDGTRLSIL.

This clone came up once. The chain carries TRBV19 and TRBJ1-1; a possible D gene is TRBD1 (6 bases). In germline, CDR1 is LNHDA, CDR2 SQIVND (reference sequence). V lost 6 bases and J lost 4, with 21 bases in between. The CDR3 consists of 16 residues. CDR3 DNA sequence: TGTGCCAGTAGCCCTCCCTCAGGGGTAAGGGGCACTGAAGCTTTCTTT. This sequence encodes CASSPPSGVRGTEAFF.